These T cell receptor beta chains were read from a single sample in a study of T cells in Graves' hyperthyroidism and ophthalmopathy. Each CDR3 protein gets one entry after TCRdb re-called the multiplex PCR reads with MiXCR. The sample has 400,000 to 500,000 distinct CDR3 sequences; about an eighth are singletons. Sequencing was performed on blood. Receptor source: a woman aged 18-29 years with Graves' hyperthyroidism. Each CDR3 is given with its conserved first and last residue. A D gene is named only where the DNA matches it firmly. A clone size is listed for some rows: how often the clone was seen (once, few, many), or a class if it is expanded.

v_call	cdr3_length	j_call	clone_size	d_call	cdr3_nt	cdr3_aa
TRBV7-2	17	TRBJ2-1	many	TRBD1	TGTGCCAGCAGCACAACCCGGGACAGGGTCCCTTACAATGAGCAGTTCTTC	CASSTTRDRVPYNEQFF
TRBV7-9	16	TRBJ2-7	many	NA	TGTGCCAGCAGCTACGGACGAGGACATGGGGACTACGAGCAGTACTTC	CASSYGRGHGDYEQYF
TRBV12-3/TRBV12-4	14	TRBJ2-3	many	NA	TGTGCCAGCACCGACTACCGGGGTACAGATACGCAGTATTTT	CASTDYRGTDTQYF
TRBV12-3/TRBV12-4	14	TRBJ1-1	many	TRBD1	TGTGCCAGCATCTTATCCAGGACAGGGGGCCGAGCTTTCTTT	CASILSRTGGRAFF
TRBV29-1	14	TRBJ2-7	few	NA	TGCAGCGTTGAAGGTCAGACTAGCTCCTACGAGCAGTACTTC	CSVEGQTSSYEQYF
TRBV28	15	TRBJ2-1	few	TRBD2	TGTGCCAGCAGTGAAACCGGGACTAGCAACAATGAGCAGTTCTTC	CASSETGTSNNEQFF
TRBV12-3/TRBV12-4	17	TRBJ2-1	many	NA	TGTGCCAGCAGCTGGTCGGGCAGCCTTAGCTCCTACAATGAGCAGTTCTTC	CASSWSGSLSSYNEQFF
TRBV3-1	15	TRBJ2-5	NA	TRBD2	TGTGCCAGCAGCTCCATGGGGCTAGCGGAAGAGACCCAGTACTTC	CASSSMGLAEETQYF
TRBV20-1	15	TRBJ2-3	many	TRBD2	TGCAGTGCTAGTAAACTAGCGGGAGGGAGGGATACGCAGTATTTT	CSASKLAGGRDTQYF
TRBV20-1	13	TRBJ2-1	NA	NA	TGCAGTGCTAGAGATCTGCTACACTATGAGCAGTTCTTC	CSARDLLHYEQFF
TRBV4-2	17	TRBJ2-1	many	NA	TGTGCCAGCAGCCATGAGGGTCTGGGGGGAACCTACAATGAGCAGTTCTTC	CASSHEGLGGTYNEQFF
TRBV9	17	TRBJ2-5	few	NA	TGTGCCAGCAGCGTAGGGACTAAAAGTATCGGACAAGAGACCCAGTACTTC	CASSVGTKSIGQETQYF
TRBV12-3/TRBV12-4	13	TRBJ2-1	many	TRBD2	TGTGCCAGCAGCCCGACTAGCGGGAATGAGCAGTTCTTC	CASSPTSGNEQFF
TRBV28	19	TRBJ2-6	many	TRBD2	TGTGCCAGCAGTTTTAGGGCTAGCGGGATTTACTCTGGGGCCAACGTCCTGACTTTC	CASSFRASGIYSGANVLTF
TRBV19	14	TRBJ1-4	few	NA	TGTGCCACAAAGGGGGTGAGGAGTAATGAAAAACTGTTTTTT	CATKGVRSNEKLFF
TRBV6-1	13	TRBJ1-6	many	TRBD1	TGTGCCAGCAGCAGGGACAGGAATTCACCCCTCCACTTT	CASSRDRNSPLHF
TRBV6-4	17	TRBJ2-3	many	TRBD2	TGTGCCAGCAACCCAACAGAACTAGCGGGAGTAACAGATACGCAGTATTTT	CASNPTELAGVTDTQYF
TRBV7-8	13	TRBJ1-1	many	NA	TGTGCCAGCAGCTTACCAGGTAGCACTGAAGCTTTCTTT	CASSLPGSTEAFF
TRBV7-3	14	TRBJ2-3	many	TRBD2	TGTGCCAGCAGGCCAGCGGGAGCCACAGATACGCAGTATTTT	CASRPAGATDTQYF
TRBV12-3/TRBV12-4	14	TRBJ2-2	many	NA	TGTGCCAGCAGACCATCCGGGTACACCGGGGAGCTGTTTTTT	CASRPSGYTGELFF
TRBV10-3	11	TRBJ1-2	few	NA	TGTGCCAGCATGACCAACTATGGCTACACCTTC	CASMTNYGYTF
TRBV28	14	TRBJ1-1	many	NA	TGTGCCAGCATGACAGACCTCCTTAACACTGAAGCTTTCTTT	CASMTDLLNTEAFF
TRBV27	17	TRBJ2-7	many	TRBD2	TGTGCCAGCAGTTTTCGGACCGGGACTAGCGGTACCTACGAGCAGTACTTC	CASSFRTGTSGTYEQYF
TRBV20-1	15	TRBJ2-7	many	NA	TGCAGTGCTAGTCCGTTGGTAGGACAGAACTACGAGCAGTACTTC	CSASPLVGQNYEQYF
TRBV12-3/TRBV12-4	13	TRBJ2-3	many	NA	TGTGCCAGCAGTTTATCGATAGCAGATACGCAGTATTTT	CASSLSIADTQYF
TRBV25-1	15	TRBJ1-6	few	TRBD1	TGTGCCAGCAGTCCTACCGGGACAGGGAATTCACCCCTCCACTTT	CASSPTGTGNSPLHF
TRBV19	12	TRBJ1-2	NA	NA	TGTGCCAGTAGTATTGCGGGGGCCGGCTACACCTTC	CASSIAGAGYTF
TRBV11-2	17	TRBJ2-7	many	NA	TGTGCCAGCAGCTCCCCCCAGGGGTTGATAAGTTCCTACGAGCAGTACTTC	CASSSPQGLISSYEQYF
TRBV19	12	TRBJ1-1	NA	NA	TGTGCCAGTAGTATACCAGGGACTGAAGCTTTCTTT	CASSIPGTEAFF
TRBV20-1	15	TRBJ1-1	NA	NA	TGCAGTGCTAGAGGGGGGGGGGGGCGGGGAACTGAAGCTTTCTTT	CSARGGGGRGTEAFF
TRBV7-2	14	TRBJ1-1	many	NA	TGTGCCAGCAGCGCCTACAAGGATAACACTGAAGCTTTCTTT	CASSAYKDNTEAFF
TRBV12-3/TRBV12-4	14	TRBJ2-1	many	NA	TGTGCCAGCAGTCCCCCGACAGGCCCCAATGGGCAGTTCTTC	CASSPPTGPNGQFF
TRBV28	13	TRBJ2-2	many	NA	TGTGCCAGCAGTCAGGGACTCACCGGGGAGCTGTTTTTT	CASSQGLTGELFF
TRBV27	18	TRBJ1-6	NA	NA	TGTGCCAGCAGCCAAACACAGGGTTTGGGCTCCTATAATTCACCCCTCCACTTT	CASSQTQGLGSYNSPLHF
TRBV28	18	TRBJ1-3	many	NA	TGTGCCAGCAGTTTCCAGGACACACCTTTGAGCTCTGGAAACACCATATATTTT	CASSFQDTPLSSGNTIYF
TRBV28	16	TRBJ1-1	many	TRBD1	TGTGCCAGCAGTTTCGTTTTCGACAGGGAGGGGACTGAAGCTTTCTTT	CASSFVFDREGTEAFF
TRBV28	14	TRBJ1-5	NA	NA	TGTGCCAGCAGTTTACTGGAAAGTCATCAGCCCCAGCATTTT	CASSLLESHQPQHF
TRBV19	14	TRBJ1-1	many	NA	TGTGCCAGTAGTATAGCCGGCCTCTCCACTGAAGCTTTCTTT	CASSIAGLSTEAFF
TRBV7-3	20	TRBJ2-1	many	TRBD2	TGTGCCAGCAGCCCAAAGGGGGTGGCTAGCGGGAGACAGCCAGACAATGAGCAGTTCTTC	CASSPKGVASGRQPDNEQFF
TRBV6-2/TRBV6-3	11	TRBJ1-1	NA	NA	TGTGCCAGCAGTTACGGGTATGAAGCTTTCTTT	CASSYGYEAFF
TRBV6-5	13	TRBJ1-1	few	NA	TGTGCCAGCAGTTACAGCGGGGCAAAGGAAGCTTTCTTT	CASSYSGAKEAFF
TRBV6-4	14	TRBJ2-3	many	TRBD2	TGTGCCAGCAGTGGAGCGGGAGACACAGATACGCAGTATTTT	CASSGAGDTDTQYF